This TCR beta chain was observed in a study of shared T cell receptors in the human thymus. Germline CDR1 and CDR2: SQVTM and ANQGSEA. This CDR3 has 14 residues. With V trimmed by 5 bases and J by 3 bases, 4 bases remained unmatched. The table came from immunoSEQ multiplex PCR; TCRdb's copy has only in-frame clones and leaves some out. The data show roughly 700,000 clones, 70% to 90% seen once. These data are also associated with another study on human thymus T cells. Turning to that study: Healthy Finnish infants undergoing corrective surgery for congenital heart defects were used as donors. Unrelated individuals reportedly shared highly overlapping thymic TCR repertoires.

The clonotype originates from a boy under two years old with a congenital heart defect. This sequence joins TRBV29-1 and TRBJ2-3, with TRBD2 matching over 11 bases. Sequenced input: thymocytes. The CDR3 protein is CSVPTSGKTDTQYF. The DNA for the CDR3 is TGCAGCGTTCCGACTAGCGGGAAAACAGATACGCAGTATTTT.